These 24 T cell receptor beta chains originate from one sample sequenced in a study of T-cell reconstitution after alpha-beta-depleted transplantation in children. For TCRbeta, the library was prepared with unique molecular identifiers. TCRdb re-analysed the PCR reads in MiXCR, keeping a single row per CDR3 protein. The table has 400,000 to 500,000 distinct CDR3 sequences, roughly a tenth seen once; the top ten hold over 4.5%. The material was PBMCs from the stem cell graft donor, obtained from the stem cell graft. Receptors were obtained from a human donor who donated a stem cell graft to a child with acute myeloid leukemia.

The sample holds a few counts of this clonotype. This chain links TRBV4-1 with TRBJ1-5, with D uncertain. The CDR3 extends over 16 amino acids. From germline, CDR1 is MGHRA and CDR2 YSYEKL. V was trimmed by 1 base and J by 5 bases, leaving 15 bases between them. The CDR3 DNA reads TGCGCCAGCAGCCAAGCTATGAGTGTAAGGGATCAGCCCCAGCATTTT. Residues: CASSQAMSVRDQPQHF.

The rearrangement links TRBV7-2 to TRBJ2-3, with a weak D call TRBD1 (5 bases). The germline V gene encodes CDR1 SGHTA and CDR2 FQGNSA. V dropped 3 bases and J dropped 2 bases, with 9 bases sitting between them. The CDR3 spans 14 residues. For the CDR3, the DNA is TGTGCCAGCAGCTTCAGGGAAAACACAGATACGCAGTATTTT. This translates into CASSFRENTDTQYF.

The chain is built from TRBV5-1 and TRBJ1-6; D is possibly TRBD1 (5 bases). CDR1 SGHRS and CDR2 YFSETQ come from the germline V gene. CDR3 length: 14 amino acids. V lost 4 bases to trimming and J lost 10 bases, with 15 bases between them. CDR3 loop: CASSPEGLESPLHF. The CDR3 coding sequence is TGCGCCAGCAGCCCGGAGGGACTCGAATCACCCCTCCACTTT.

This clonotype has ten or more counts. The chain has TRBV12-3 or TRBV12-4 and TRBJ1-5; D is unclear. The V and J ends lost 3 bases and 7 bases respectively, with 13 bases between them. The length of the CDR3 is 14 residues. In DNA form, the CDR3 reads TGTGCCAGCAGTTTTGGTTTAAAAGGGCAGCCCCAGCATTTT. It yields the protein CASSFGLKGQPQHF.

This clonotype was observed a few times. This chain uses TRBV5-1 with TRBJ2-5; 8 nucleotides line up with TRBD1. This CDR3 spans 14 amino acids. With 4 bases clipped from V and 3 bases from J, the junction kept 5 bases outside the gene matches. Germline lookup yields CDR1 SGHRS and CDR2 YFSETQ. CDR3 in DNA: TGCGCCAGCAGCCCCCAGGGGGCGGAAGAGACCCAGTACTTC. This sequence encodes CASSPQGAEETQYF.

This clonotype was seen many times. V and J are TRBV7-9 and TRBJ2-3, with D possibly called TRBD1 or TRBD2 (5 bases each). Germline V gives CDR1 SEHNR, CDR2 FQNEAQ (reference sequence). This CDR3 is 14 amino acids long. V was pared by 1 base and J by 2 bases, with 7 bases between. The CDR3 here is CASSLGDVTDTQYF. CDR3 bases: TGTGCCAGCAGCTTAGGGGACGTCACAGATACGCAGTATTTT.

The chain joins TRBV11-2 to TRBJ2-1, with D perhaps given as TRBD1 or TRBD2 (5 bases each). Germline V gene sequence: CDR1 SGHAT, CDR2 FQNNGV. This CDR3 comprises 15 residues. V was trimmed by 0 bases and J by 5 bases, leaving 11 bases between them. CDR3 region: CASSLDVGVHNEQFF. CDR3 coding DNA: TGTGCCAGCAGCTTAGACGTGGGGGTCCACAATGAGCAGTTCTTC. Full variable domain (outside the CDR3, taken from reference TRBV11-2 and TRBJ2-1): EAGVAQSPRYKIIEKRQSVAFWCNPISGHATLYWYQQILGQGPKLLIQFQNNGVVDDSQLPKDRFSAERLKGVDSTLKIQPAKLEDSAVYLCASSLDVGVHNEQFFGPGTRLTVL.

The V call is TRBV7-8, the J call TRBJ1-6; TRBD1 matches 12 bases. Germline trimming cut 3 bases from V and 12 bases from J; bases unmatched to any gene: 12. Germline V CDR1 and CDR2: SGHVS, FQNEAQ. This CDR3 region has 17 residues. DNA for the CDR3: TGTGCCAGCAGCTTCACTAACCGGGACAGGGGGCTAATACCCCTCCACTTT. Residues: CASSFTNRDRGLIPLHF.

This clonotype was seen a few times. The chain couples TRBV20-1 to TRBJ2-1, with a weak D call TRBD1 (5 bases). CDR3 size: 15 residues. Germline V CDR1 and CDR2: DFQATT, SNEGSKA (reference sequence). V dropped 0 bases and J dropped 3 bases, with 12 bases sitting between them. CDR3 coding DNA: TGCAGTGCTAGAGATCAGGCGACAGACTACAATGAGCAGTTCTTC. Translating it yields CSARDQATDYNEQFF.

In this sample, this clonotype turned up many times. The J gene is TRBJ1-1, the V gene TRBV6-4, with D maybe TRBD1 (6 bases). V was clipped by 3 bases and J by 4 bases, with 12 bases between them. The CDR3 contains 14 residues. Germline CDR1 MRHNA, CDR2 SNTAGT. In nucleotides, the CDR3 is TGTGCCAGCAGTGAAGAAAGGGGGGGCACTGAAGCTTTCTTT. This sequence encodes CASSEERGGTEAFF.

This clonotype was counted between two and nine times. The chain employs TRBV5-1 and TRBJ2-1; 7 bases line up with TRBD1. Trimming at V came to 4 bases and at J to 3 bases, leaving 10 bases not matched to a gene. The CDR3 extends over 16 amino acids. From germline, CDR1 is SGHRS and CDR2 YFSETQ. CDR3 nucleotide sequence: TGCGCCAGCAGCCTAGGAGAGGGGGCCGACTACAATGAGCAGTTCTTC. The encoded protein is CASSLGEGADYNEQFF.

This clonotype has a handful of counts. The chain is built from TRBV27 and TRBJ1-5, with D possibly matching TRBD1 (6 bases). This CDR3 contains 16 residues. CDR1 is MNHEY and CDR2 is SMNVEV in the germline V gene (reference sequence). V lost 5 bases, J lost 2 bases, and 16 bases lay in between. Here the CDR3 reads CASSEGGGRGNQPQHF. The CDR3 nucleotides are TGTGCCAGCAGTGAGGGGGGCGGGCGAGGCAATCAGCCCCAGCATTTT.

CDR3 residues: CASSFGTGAYEQYV. CDR3 coding DNA: TGCGCCAGCAGCTTCGGGACAGGGGCCTACGAGCAGTACGTC. The rearrangement uses TRBV5-1 and TRBJ2-7, with 10 bases matching TRBD1. The CDR3 runs 14 residues. CDR1 and CDR2 (germline): SGHRS, YFSETQ. The J segment lost 2 bases and the V segment lost 2 bases, leaving 1 base of the junction unmatched.

This clonotype was detected only a few times. This chain links TRBV11-2 with TRBJ2-5; TRBD1 aligns across 8 bases. The CDR3 totals 14 residues. After removal of 5 bases from V and 7 bases from J, the junction contained 9 bases not matched to a gene. Germline lookup yields CDR1 SGHAT and CDR2 FQNNGV. Here the CDR3 reads CASSRGQGKATQYF. CDR3 DNA sequence: TGTGCCAGCAGCCGAGGACAGGGAAAAGCGACCCAGTACTTC.

This clonotype was detected a few times. This chain uses TRBV24-1 with TRBJ1-1; D possibly corresponds to TRBD1 (5 bases). CDR3 length equals 14 residues. Germline CDR1 and CDR2: KGHDR and SFDVKD. Trimming shortened V by 4 bases and J by 8 bases, and 16 bases separated the two germline ends. CDR3 DNA sequence: TGTGCCACCAGTGAGCCGGGGGATACAGGAGAAGCTTTCTTT. Translating gives CATSEPGDTGEAFF.

This CDR3 is CASSVGGNRRPYGYTF. CDR3 in DNA: TGTGCCAGCAGCGTAGGGGGAAATCGGCGCCCGTATGGCTACACCTTC. The chain carries TRBV7-9 and TRBJ1-2, with D possibly matching TRBD1 (6 bases). Germline lookup yields CDR1 SEHNR and CDR2 FQNEAQ (reference sequence). This CDR3 has 16 amino acids. The V end was cut by 5 bases, the J end by 5 bases, with 21 bases between.

The chain has TRBV7-2 and TRBJ2-3, with D possibly called TRBD1 or TRBD2 (6 bases each). CDR1 and CDR2 from the germline V gene are SGHTA and FQGNSA. The CDR3 sequence is 14 residues long. The germline V and J ends were trimmed by 3 bases and 5 bases, with 12 bases remaining between them. As DNA, the CDR3 is TGTGCCAGCAGCTTGGTCGGGGGCGGAGATACGCAGTATTTT. Amino acids: CASSLVGGGDTQYF.

This clonotype was found many times. This sequence joins TRBV29-1 and TRBJ2-2; 9 nucleotides match TRBD1. CDR1 and CDR2 from the germline V gene are SQVTM and ANQGSEA. This CDR3 region has 16 residues. V lost 2 bases, J lost 6 bases, and 10 bases stayed unmatched. This chain's CDR3 is CSVETPGQGLAGELFF. In DNA, the CDR3 is TGCAGCGTTGAAACTCCGGGACAGGGTCTGGCCGGGGAGCTGTTTTTT.

This sequence joins TRBV5-1 and TRBJ2-7, with D possibly being TRBD2 (5 bases). This CDR3 region has 13 residues. Germline V gene data show CDR1 as SGHRS and CDR2 as YFSETQ. Trimming pared 2 bases from V and 2 bases from J, leaving 8 bases between. CDR3 bases: TGCGCCAGCAGCTTAGCGGAGACCTACGAGCAGTACTTC. Translating gives CASSLAETYEQYF. Drawing the rest from reference TRBV5-1 and TRBJ2-7, the complete variable domain is KAGVTQTPRYLIKTRGQQVTLSCSPISGHRSVSWYQQTPGQGLQFLFEYFSETQRNKGNFPGRFSGRQFSNSRSEMNVSTLELGDSALYLCASSLAETYEQYFGPGTRLTVT.

This clonotype has just a few counts. This sequence joins TRBV29-1 and TRBJ1-1; D gene ambiguous. This CDR3 has 13 amino acids. Germline V gene data show CDR1 as SQVTM and CDR2 as ANQGSEA. V gave up 5 bases and J gave up 4 bases, with 14 bases separating them. Here the CDR3 reads CSVPAGLFTEAFF. In DNA, the CDR3 is TGCAGCGTTCCGGCCGGGTTGTTCACTGAAGCTTTCTTT.

V gene TRBV7-2 combines with J gene TRBJ2-2; 7 bases fit TRBD2. Germline V CDR1 and CDR2: SGHTA, FQGNSA. The V and J ends lost 10 bases and 4 bases, in that order; junction bases with no gene match: 6. This CDR3 region has 13 residues. The CDR3 coding sequence is TGTGCCAAAGCGGGGCGGGCCACCGGGGAGCTGTTTTTT. It specifies CAKAGRATGELFF.

The chain carries TRBV7-9 and TRBJ2-5; tentative D call: TRBD1 (5 bases). In germline, CDR1 is SEHNR, CDR2 FQNEAQ (reference sequence). V lost 6 bases to trimming and J lost 2 bases, with 16 bases between them. The CDR3 covers 15 residues. CDR3 in DNA: TGTGCCAGCAGTCTAACCCTACAGGTACAAGAGACCCAGTACTTC. This translates into CASSLTLQVQETQYF.

J is TRBJ2-3 and V is TRBV15; 7 positions match TRBD2. V lost 5 bases and J lost 4; bases outside the gene matches: 6. The CDR3 is 14 residues long. Germline lookup yields CDR1 LNHNV and CDR2 YYDKDF (reference sequence). The CDR3 sequence: CATSAGVRADTQYF. The CDR3 DNA follows: TGTGCCACCAGCGCGGGGGTGAGGGCAGATACGCAGTATTTT.

The gene calls are TRBV6-5 and TRBJ2-3, with 9 bases aligning to TRBD2. Germline V gives CDR1 MNHEY, CDR2 SVGAGI. The CDR3 extends over 16 amino acids. Trimming cost V 4 bases and J 1 base; bases outside gene matches: 6. The CDR3 DNA reads as TGTGCCAGCAGTTCTAGACTAGCGGCGGGCACAGATACGCAGTATTTT. Translation gives CASSSRLAAGTDTQYF.